This is a list of T cell receptor beta chains from one sample in a study of shared clonotypes between healthy human individuals. Sequencing was performed with immunoSEQ multiplex PCR; in TCRdb, only in-frame clones are kept and a portion is missing. Among just over 2,000,000 clones listed, approximately 95% were seen once. Sequencing was carried out using naive CD4+ T cells sorted from blood. The receptor source for this set is a young man in good health. Each CDR3 is given with its conserved first and last residue. A D gene is named only where the DNA matches it firmly.

V: TRBV4-1
D: TRBD2
J: TRBJ2-7
CDR3: CASSQGRAGTSSYEQYF
DNA: TGCGCCAGCAGCCAAGGCCGGGCCGGGACTAGCTCGTACGAGCAGTACTTC

V: TRBV7-9
D: TRBD1
J: TRBJ1-1
CDR3: CASSLLQGQGKTEAFF
DNA: TGTGCCAGCAGCTTATTACAGGGACAGGGGAAGACTGAAGCTTTCTTT

V: TRBV5-6
D: NA
J: TRBJ2-1
CDR3: CASSLNRYNEQFF
DNA: TGTGCCAGCAGCTTGAACAGATACAATGAGCAGTTCTTC

V: TRBV4-2
D: NA
J: TRBJ1-2
CDR3: CASSFQRGFSMAYGYTF
DNA: TGTGCCAGCAGCTTCCAGCGGGGATTCTCCATGGCTTATGGCTACACCTTC

V: TRBV19
D: TRBD2
J: TRBJ2-5
CDR3: CASKPEAAGGTQYF
DNA: TGTGCCAGTAAGCCGGAAGCGGCGGGGGGGACCCAGTACTTC

V: TRBV6-4
D: NA
J: TRBJ2-7
CDR3: CASSEGPGAYEQYF
DNA: TGTGCCAGCAGTGAGGGTCCGGGGGCCTACGAGCAGTACTTC

V: TRBV29-1
D: TRBD2
J: TRBJ2-3
CDR3: CSVESGNKNTQYF
DNA: TGCAGCGTTGAAAGCGGGAATAAGAATACGCAGTATTTT

V: TRBV28
D: TRBD2
J: TRBJ2-7
CDR3: CASSTMGGVKNEQYF
DNA: TGTGCCAGCAGCACAATGGGGGGGGTAAAGAACGAGCAGTACTTC

V: TRBV4-1
D: TRBD1
J: TRBJ1-5
CDR3: CASSERQGPGNQPQHF
DNA: TGCGCCAGCAGCGAGAGACAGGGGCCCGGCAATCAGCCCCAGCATTTT

V: TRBV6-6
D: TRBD2
J: TRBJ2-5
CDR3: CASSWMTSGSRETQYF
DNA: TGTGCCAGCAGCTGGATGACTAGCGGGAGCAGGGAGACCCAGTACTTC

V: TRBV5-1
D: NA
J: TRBJ2-7
CDR3: CASSLGQGSAYEQYF
DNA: TGCGCCAGCAGCTTGGGCCAGGGGAGCGCATACGAGCAGTACTTC

V: TRBV19
D: NA
J: TRBJ1-6
CDR3: CASGLGFLSPLHF
DNA: TGTGCCAGTGGGCTGGGGTTTTTATCACCCCTCCACTTT

V: TRBV15
D: TRBD1
J: TRBJ2-1
CDR3: CATSRGQGSYNEQFF
DNA: TGTGCCACCAGCCGGGGACAGGGCTCCTACAATGAGCAGTTCTTC